Listed here are 15 T cell receptor beta chains from one sample, sequenced in a study of high-grade serous ovarian cancer treatment subgroups. TCRdb's table, derived via immunoSEQ multiplex PCR, lists solely in-frame clones and lacks some. The top ten clones hold around 6.2% of a sample with fewer than 9,500 clones, 50% to 75% of them seen once. Tumor tissue was taken before any definitive surgery or chemotherapy was given. Sequenced input: tumor tissue. These receptors came from a human donor with high-grade serous ovarian cancer.

In this sample, this clone turned up once. This rearrangement joins TRBV7-9 to TRBJ2-1; 11 bases fit TRBD2. The CDR3 is 15 amino acids. V lost 4 bases and J lost 3; bases outside the gene matches: 2. Germline-derived CDR1 and CDR2 are SEHNR and FQNEAQ (reference sequence). The CDR3 protein is CASSSSGRFYNEQFF. The CDR3 DNA reads as TGTGCCAGCAGCTCTAGCGGGAGGTTCTACAATGAGCAGTTCTTC.

This clone has just a few counts. The chain is built from TRBV5-4 and TRBJ2-1; D gene ambiguous. V gave up 0 bases and J gave up 5 bases, with 12 bases separating them. Germline CDR1 and CDR2: SGHNT and YYREEE (reference sequence). The CDR3 has 15 amino acids. The CDR3 nucleotides read TGTGCCAGCAGCTTGGAGGGTTATACCGACAATGAGCAGTTCTTC. This codes for CASSLEGYTDNEQFF.

The V and J genes are TRBV4-3 and TRBJ1-4; D is ambiguous. The CDR3 sequence is 19 residues long. Per the germline V gene, CDR1 is LGHNA and CDR2 is YSLEER. Trimming took 0 bases from V and 3 from J, leaving 20 bases between them. The CDR3 DNA reads as TGCGCCAGCAGCCAAGATCGCCAGGATATCTTATTATCTAATGAAAAACTGTTTTTT. Its protein is CASSQDRQDILLSNEKLFF.

This clone turned up a few times. The chain is built from TRBV9 and TRBJ2-7; the D is unclear. The V gene lost 0 bases and the J gene lost 6 bases, with 13 bases spanning the gap. The CDR3 consists of 14 residues. Looked up from germline, CDR1 is SGDLS and CDR2 is YYNGEE. The CDR3 sequence is CASSVGSSLSEQYF. CDR3 coding DNA: TGTGCCAGCAGCGTAGGCTCGTCTCTTTCCGAGCAGTACTTC.

The chain carries TRBV19 and TRBJ1-2; no clear D gene. CDR1 and CDR2 from the germline V gene are LNHDA and SQIVND (reference sequence). Trimming pared 2 bases from V and 2 bases from J, leaving 9 bases between. This CDR3 spans 14 amino acids. CDR3 nucleotide sequence: TGTGCCAGTAGTATACAAGGCGGAAACTATGGCTACACCTTC. Residues: CASSIQGGNYGYTF. Full variable domain (missing parts from reference TRBV19 and TRBJ1-2): DGGITQSPKYLFRKEGQNVTLSCEQNLNHDAMYWYRQDPGQGLRLIYYSQIVNDFQKGDIAEGYSVSREKKESFPLTVTSAQKNPTAFYLCASSIQGGNYGYTFGSGTRLTVV.

The chain combines TRBV2 with TRBJ2-5; D possibly corresponds to TRBD2 (6 bases). The germline V gene has CDR1 SNHLY and CDR2 FYNNEI. Trimming removed 8 bases at V and 1 base at J, with 14 bases between. The CDR3 length is 14 residues. The CDR3, as DNA: TGTGCCAGCGTGCTGCAAGCGGGCCAAGAGACCCAGTACTTC. Translating gives CASVLQAGQETQYF.

The chain links TRBV15 to TRBJ2-5, with TRBD2 as a possible D gene (5 bases). This CDR3 comprises 15 residues. Trimming pared 0 bases from V and 5 bases from J, leaving 13 bases between. Germline CDR1 LNHNV, CDR2 YYDKDF (reference sequence). Written as DNA, the CDR3 is TGTGCCACCAGCAGAGATGTCGGGGAACGCGAGACCCAGTACTTC. This gives the protein CATSRDVGERETQYF.

The rearrangement joins TRBV4-1 to TRBJ2-5; no reliable D call. The CDR3 runs to 15 residues. Germline CDR1 and CDR2: MGHRA and YSYEKL. Between the trimmed V and J ends, which lost 1 base and 5 bases, there was a span of 14 bases. The CDR3 spells CASSQGLGPRETQYF. The CDR3 coding sequence is TGCGCCAGCAGCCAAGGGCTTGGGCCCAGGGAGACCCAGTACTTC.

This clone was observed a few times. This chain uses TRBV6-6 with TRBJ1-1; D ambiguous. The CDR3 has 14 residues. The V gene lost 0 bases and the J gene lost 10 bases, with 15 bases spanning the gap. The V gene's germline CDR1 is MNHNY and CDR2 SVGAGI (reference sequence). The CDR3 region is CASSYSQHTLIAFF. The DNA for the CDR3 is TGTGCCAGCAGTTACTCCCAGCACACACTAATAGCTTTCTTT.

V is TRBV18 and J is TRBJ2-7; D unresolved. Germline loops: CDR1 KGHSH, CDR2 LQKENI. CDR3 length: 15 amino acids. Between the trimmed V and J ends, which lost 6 bases and 0 bases, there was a span of 15 bases. CDR3 loop: CASSPQAPSSYEQYF. Here the CDR3 DNA reads TGTGCCAGCTCCCCCCAGGCCCCGAGCTCCTACGAGCAGTACTTC.

This chain connects TRBV7-8 to TRBJ2-5, with D hard to call. The DNA end favors TRBJ2-7, so the J call may be wrong. The CDR3 length is 14 residues. Germline V gives CDR1 SGHVS, CDR2 FQNEAQ. The DNA of the CDR3 is TGTGCCAGCAGCTTTAGGCGCAACTCCTACGAGCAGTACTTC. It translates to CASSFRRNSYEQYF.

V is TRBV7-3 and J is TRBJ2-3, with D tentatively TRBD2 (5 bases). CDR1 is SGHTA, CDR2 FQGTGA, per germline. CDR3 length equals 14 residues. Trimming pared 5 bases from V and 5 bases from J, leaving 14 bases between. The CDR3 protein is CASSRSGSGDTQYF. DNA of the CDR3: TGTGCCAGCAGCCGGAGCGGTTCCGGAGATACGCAGTATTTT. Full variable domain (missing parts from reference TRBV7-3 and TRBJ2-3): GAGVSQTPSNKVTEKGKYVELRCDPISGHTALYWYRQSLGQGPEFLIYFQGTGAADDSGLPNDRFFAVRPEGSVSTLKIQRTERGDSAVYLCASSRSGSGDTQYFGPGTRLTVL.

This clone occurred a few times. V gene TRBV6-5 combines with J gene TRBJ1-2, with D possibly TRBD1 on 6 matching bases. Germline CDR1 is MNHEY and CDR2 is SVGAGI. This CDR3 is 13 amino acids long. V was cut by 2 bases and J by 4 bases, with 8 bases left in between. CDR3 in amino acids: CASSYDRSYGYTF. CDR3 nucleotide sequence: TGTGCCAGCAGTTACGACAGGAGCTATGGCTACACCTTC.

The gene calls are TRBV18 and TRBJ2-5; TRBD2 is a possible D gene (6 bases). The CDR3 has 15 amino acids. Trimming took 2 bases from V and 1 from J, leaving 11 bases between them. Germline-derived CDR1 and CDR2 are KGHSH and LQKENI. CDR3 in amino acids: CASSPGDSSQETQYF. The CDR3 DNA is TGTGCCAGCTCACCAGGGGACTCCAGCCAAGAGACCCAGTACTTC.

The chain combines TRBV5-5 with TRBJ1-4; 9 bases fit TRBD1. After removal of 4 bases from V and 6 bases from J, the junction contained 7 bases not matched to a gene. The CDR3 length is 15 residues. The V gene's germline CDR1 is SGHKS and CDR2 YYEKEE (reference sequence). The CDR3 protein is CASSAGDREYEKLFF. CDR3 DNA sequence: TGTGCCAGCAGCGCCGGGGACAGGGAGTATGAAAAACTGTTTTTT.